The 18 T cell receptor beta chains given below trace back to one sample, sequenced in a study of PD-L1 blockade in urothelial cancer. Sequencing was performed with immunoSEQ multiplex PCR; in TCRdb, only in-frame clones are kept and a portion is missing. This sample has around 41,000 clones; around 89% occur once, and the top ten carry 12% to 15%. The source material was PBMCs, sampled around atezolizumab (anti-PD-L1) treatment. The receptor set was obtained from an older woman with urothelial cancer.

The V and J genes are TRBV7-9 and TRBJ2-7; the D gene is possibly TRBD1 (6 bases). Germline V lookup: CDR1 SEHNR, CDR2 FQNEAQ (reference sequence). CDR3 length equals 15 residues. V gave up 6 bases and J gave up 4 bases, with 19 bases separating them. The CDR3 spells CASRETGEPRYEQYF. CDR3 DNA sequence: TGTGCCAGCAGAGAGACAGGCGAGCCACGATACGAGCAGTACTTC.

The chain is built from TRBV10-3 and TRBJ1-4, with D unclear. The CDR3 has 12 amino acids. Germline V CDR1 and CDR2: ENHRY, SYGVKD. V gave up 2 bases and J gave up 7 bases, with 5 bases separating them. CDR3 coding DNA: TGTGCCATCAGTGAGGCGGGTGAAAAACTGTTTTTT. This gives the protein CAISEAGEKLFF.

The rearrangement links TRBV9 to TRBJ2-2, with unresolved D. V lost 0 bases to trimming and J lost 0 bases, with 6 bases between them. This CDR3 spans 15 amino acids. The V gene's germline CDR1 is SGDLS and CDR2 YYNGEE. CDR3 DNA: TGTGCCAGCAGCGTAGGCCGGGCGAACACCGGGGAGCTGTTTTTT. It encodes CASSVGRANTGELFF.

This clone was seen only a few times. V gene TRBV6-6 combines with J gene TRBJ1-6; D is uncertain. CDR1 MNHNY and CDR2 SVGAGI come from the germline V gene (reference sequence). The CDR3 sequence is 16 residues long. Deletions cut 5 bases from V and 7 bases from J, with 18 bases between. CDR3 region: CASSNHWRVRNSPLHF. CDR3 nucleotides: TGTGCCAGCAGTAACCATTGGAGGGTTAGGAATTCACCCCTCCACTTT.

The V call is TRBV5-8, the J call TRBJ1-6, with D tentatively TRBD1 (5 bases). CDR1 is SGHTS and CDR2 is YDEGEE in the germline V gene. This CDR3 spans 17 amino acids. V lost 4 bases and J lost 0, with 14 bases in between. The CDR3 reads CASSAGTASSYNSPLHF. As DNA, the CDR3 is TGTGCCAGCAGCGCGGGGACGGCGAGCTCCTATAATTCACCCCTCCACTTT.

V usage is TRBV5-6 and J usage is TRBJ1-1; D is undetermined. The CDR3 covers 16 residues. V lost 0 bases and J 2 bases, leaving 14 bases between the germline ends. CDR1 and CDR2 (germline): SGHDT, YYEEEE. The CDR3: CASSLGSRVFNTEAFF. CDR3 in DNA: TGTGCCAGCAGCTTGGGGTCGAGGGTGTTTAACACTGAAGCTTTCTTT.

This rearrangement joins TRBV5-1 to TRBJ1-3; TRBD1 is a possible D gene (6 bases). Trimming took off 4 bases at V and 3 bases at J, with 11 bases between the two ends. Germline V CDR1 and CDR2: SGHRS, YFSETQ. This CDR3 region has 14 residues. The CDR3 is CASSDTQGGNTIYF. CDR3 DNA sequence: TGCGCCAGCAGCGACACACAGGGTGGAAACACCATATATTTT.

Only one count was recorded for this clone. The chain carries TRBV7-7 and TRBJ2-5; 7 bases map to TRBD1. Germline V CDR1 and CDR2: SSHAT, FNYEAQ (reference sequence). The CDR3 spans 15 residues. Trimming cost V 0 bases and J 5 bases; bases outside gene matches: 6. The CDR3 loop reads CASSLAPGQTETQYF. The CDR3 DNA reads as TGTGCCAGCAGCTTAGCACCGGGACAGACCGAGACCCAGTACTTC.

This clone was picked up one time. The chain couples TRBV18 to TRBJ2-1, with D unclear. CDR1 and CDR2 from the germline V gene are KGHSH and LQKENI. Trimming pared 3 bases from V and 9 bases from J, leaving 9 bases between. CDR3 length equals 12 residues. The CDR3 loop is CASSPNTGEQFF. CDR3 sequence (DNA): TGTGCCAGCTCACCCAACACGGGTGAGCAGTTCTTC.

CDR3 sequence reads: CASSLTASSGFYGYTF. CDR3 DNA: TGTGCCAGCAGCTTAACCGCATCTTCAGGTTTCTATGGCTACACCTTC. The rearrangement links TRBV7-8 to TRBJ1-2, with no clear D. V lost 2 bases to trimming and J lost 4 bases, with 17 bases between them. Germline loops: CDR1 SGHVS, CDR2 FQNEAQ. The CDR3 runs 16 residues.

CDR3 loop: CASSLVSSYEQYF. The DNA of the CDR3 is TGTGCCAGCAGCTTAGTATCCTCCTACGAGCAGTACTTC. The chain employs TRBV7-2 and TRBJ2-7, with D hard to call. The CDR3 runs 13 residues. CDR1 SGHTA and CDR2 FQGNSA come from the germline V gene. Trimming pared 1 base from V and 0 bases from J, leaving 4 bases between.

The chain carries TRBV19 and TRBJ2-7; 11 nucleotides agree with TRBD1. Germline CDR1 LNHDA, CDR2 SQIVND (reference sequence). The trim removed 3 bases at V and 5 bases at J, leaving 15 bases unmatched. The CDR3 length is 18 residues. For the CDR3, the DNA is TGTGCCAGTAGTATCGCCACCCTGGAAGGACAGGGGGCGCACGAGCAGTACTTC. Encoded protein: CASSIATLEGQGAHEQYF.

This clone was recorded only once. The chain couples TRBV5-1 to TRBJ2-5; TRBD2 agrees at 12 bases. The V segment lost 4 bases and the J segment 5 bases; nucleotides outside the gene matches: 3. Germline CDR1 SGHRS, CDR2 YFSETQ. This CDR3 comprises 14 residues. CDR3 in amino acids: CASSITSGRETQYF. The CDR3 DNA is TGCGCCAGCAGCATTACTAGCGGGAGGGAGACCCAGTACTTC.

The chain has TRBV7-2 and TRBJ1-5, with D hard to call. The CDR3 has 16 amino acids. The V and J ends lost 1 base and 11 bases respectively, with 21 bases between them. Germline V gene data show CDR1 as SGHTA and CDR2 as FQGNSA. Here the CDR3 DNA reads TGTGCCAGCAGCTTAGATACGCGATCGGGTTTAGGAACCCAGCATTTT. Its protein product is CASSLDTRSGLGTQHF.

This sequence joins TRBV9 and TRBJ2-1, with 15 bases identical to TRBD2. The CDR3 covers 17 residues. J lost 12 bases, V lost 3 bases, and 13 bases had no gene match. CDR1 SGDLS and CDR2 YYNGEE come from the germline V gene. CDR3 bases: TGTGCCAGCAGCGACCCCAAATCCGGGACTAGCGGGAGGACGCAGTTCTTC. Translating it yields CASSDPKSGTSGRTQFF.

The chain links TRBV7-9 to TRBJ2-7; 7 nucleotides match TRBD2. There are 15 residues in the CDR3. The germline V gene has CDR1 SEHNR and CDR2 FQNEAQ (reference sequence). Trimming took 1 base from V and 5 from J; bases not matched to a gene: 8. CDR3 coding DNA: TGTGCCAGCAGCTTAGGGGGGGGATTACAGGACGAGCAGTACTTC. This sequence encodes CASSLGGGLQDEQYF.

The V gene is TRBV4-1, the J gene TRBJ2-3, with 14 bases aligning to TRBD2. CDR1 is MGHRA and CDR2 is YSYEKL in the germline V gene. J was trimmed by 1 base and V by 4 bases; bases with no gene match: 7. The CDR3 length is 18 residues. In DNA, the CDR3 is TGCGCCAGCAGCCTCCAATTGGGACTAGCGGGAGGCACAGATACGCAGTATTTT. Its translation is CASSLQLGLAGGTDTQYF.

This clone has a single count. This chain uses TRBV7-6 with TRBJ1-2; TRBD1 matches at 7 bases. The V and J ends lost 5 bases and 6 bases, in that order; junction bases with no gene match: 12. CDR1 and CDR2 from the germline V gene are SGHVS and FNYEAQ. CDR3 size: 15 residues. The CDR3 sequence is CASSPPTDRDDGYTF. In DNA, the CDR3 is TGTGCCAGCAGCCCACCTACCGACAGGGACGATGGCTACACCTTC.